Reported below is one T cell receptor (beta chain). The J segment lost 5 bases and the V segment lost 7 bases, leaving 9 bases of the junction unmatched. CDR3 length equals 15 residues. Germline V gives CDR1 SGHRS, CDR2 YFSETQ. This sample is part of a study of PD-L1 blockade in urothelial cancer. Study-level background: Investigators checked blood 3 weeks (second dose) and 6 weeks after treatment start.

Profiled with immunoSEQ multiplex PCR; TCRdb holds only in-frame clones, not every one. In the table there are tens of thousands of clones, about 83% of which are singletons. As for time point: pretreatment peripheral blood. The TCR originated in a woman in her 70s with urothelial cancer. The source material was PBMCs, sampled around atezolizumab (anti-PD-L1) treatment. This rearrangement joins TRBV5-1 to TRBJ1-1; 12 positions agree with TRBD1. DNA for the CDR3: TGCGCCAGCCACGGGACAGGGGGCGCGGGAACTGAAGCTTTCTTT. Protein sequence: CASHGTGGAGTEAFF.